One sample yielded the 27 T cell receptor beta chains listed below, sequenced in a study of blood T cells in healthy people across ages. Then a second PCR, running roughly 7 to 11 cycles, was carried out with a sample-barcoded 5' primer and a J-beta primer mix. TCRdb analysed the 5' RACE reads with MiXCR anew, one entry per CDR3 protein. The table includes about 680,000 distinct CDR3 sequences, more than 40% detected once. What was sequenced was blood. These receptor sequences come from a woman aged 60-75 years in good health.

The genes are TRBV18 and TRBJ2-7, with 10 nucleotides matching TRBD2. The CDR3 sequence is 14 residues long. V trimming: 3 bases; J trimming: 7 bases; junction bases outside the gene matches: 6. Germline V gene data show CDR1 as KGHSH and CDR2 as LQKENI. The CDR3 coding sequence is TGTGCCAGCTCACCGTCTCTAGCGGGAGAAGAGCAGTACTTC. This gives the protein CASSPSLAGEEQYF.

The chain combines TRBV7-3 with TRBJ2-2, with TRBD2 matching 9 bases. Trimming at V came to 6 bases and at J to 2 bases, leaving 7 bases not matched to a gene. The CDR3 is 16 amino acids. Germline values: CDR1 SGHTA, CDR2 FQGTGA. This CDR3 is CASSLSGSVNTGELFF. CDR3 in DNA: TGTGCCAGCAGTCTTAGCGGGAGTGTCAACACCGGGGAGCTGTTTTTT.

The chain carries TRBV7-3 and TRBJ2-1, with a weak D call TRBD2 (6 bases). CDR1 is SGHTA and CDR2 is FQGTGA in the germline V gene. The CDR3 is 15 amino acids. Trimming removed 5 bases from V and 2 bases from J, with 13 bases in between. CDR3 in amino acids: CASSTSSEPYNEQFF. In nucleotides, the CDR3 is TGTGCCAGCAGCACCTCTAGCGAGCCCTACAATGAGCAGTTCTTC.

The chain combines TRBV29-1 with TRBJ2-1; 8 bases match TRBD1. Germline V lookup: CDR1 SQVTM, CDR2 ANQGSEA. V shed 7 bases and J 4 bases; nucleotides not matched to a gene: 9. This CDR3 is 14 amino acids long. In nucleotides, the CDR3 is TGCAGCGCCAGGGACAGGAGGGATTACAATGAGCAGTTCTTC. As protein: CSARDRRDYNEQFF.

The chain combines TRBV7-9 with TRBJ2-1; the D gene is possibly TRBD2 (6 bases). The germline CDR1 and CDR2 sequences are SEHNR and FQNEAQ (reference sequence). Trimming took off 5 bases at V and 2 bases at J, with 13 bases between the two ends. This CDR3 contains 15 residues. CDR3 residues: CASSLRGSPYNEQFF. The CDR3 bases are TGTGCCAGCAGCCTTCGGGGGTCTCCCTACAATGAGCAGTTCTTC.

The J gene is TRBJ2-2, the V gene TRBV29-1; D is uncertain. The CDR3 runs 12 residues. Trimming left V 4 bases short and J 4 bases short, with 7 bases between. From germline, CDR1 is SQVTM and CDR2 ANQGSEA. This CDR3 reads CSVGRITGELFF. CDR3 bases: TGCAGCGTTGGACGGATCACCGGGGAGCTGTTTTTT.

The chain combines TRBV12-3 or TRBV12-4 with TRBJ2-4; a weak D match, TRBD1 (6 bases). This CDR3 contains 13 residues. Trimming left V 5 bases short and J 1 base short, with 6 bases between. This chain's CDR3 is CASSGQAKNIQYF. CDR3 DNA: TGTGCCAGCAGTGGACAGGCCAAAAACATTCAGTACTTC.

Here the CDR3 DNA reads TGTGCCAGCAGCTTAGGGTTCTTCGGAGAGACCCAGTACTTC. Its protein is CASSLGFFGETQYF. The gene calls are TRBV7-2 and TRBJ2-5, with D hard to call. Trimming cost V 1 base and J 4 bases, with 10 bases left between them. CDR1 is SGHTA and CDR2 is FQGNSA in the germline V gene. The CDR3 has 14 residues.

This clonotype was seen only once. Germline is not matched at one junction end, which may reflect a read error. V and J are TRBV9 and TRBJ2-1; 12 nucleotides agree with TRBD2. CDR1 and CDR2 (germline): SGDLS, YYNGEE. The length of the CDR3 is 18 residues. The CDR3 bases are TGTGCCAACAGCAACGGACTAGCGGGAAAGCCCTCCTACAATGAGCAGTTCTTC. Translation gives CANSNGLAGKPSYNEQFF.

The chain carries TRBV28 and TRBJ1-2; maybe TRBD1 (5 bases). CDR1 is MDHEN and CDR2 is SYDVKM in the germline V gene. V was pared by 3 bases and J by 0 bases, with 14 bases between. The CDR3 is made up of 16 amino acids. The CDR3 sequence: CASSFGGVLSNYGYTF. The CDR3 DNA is TGTGCCAGCAGTTTCGGGGGGGTCCTTTCTAACTATGGCTACACCTTC.

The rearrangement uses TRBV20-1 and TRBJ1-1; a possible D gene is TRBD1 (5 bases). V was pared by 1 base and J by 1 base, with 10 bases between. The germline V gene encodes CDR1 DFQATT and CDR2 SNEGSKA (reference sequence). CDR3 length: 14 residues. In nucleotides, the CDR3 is TGCAGTGCTAGAGTCCCAGGGAGGAACACTGAAGCTTTCTTT. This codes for CSARVPGRNTEAFF.

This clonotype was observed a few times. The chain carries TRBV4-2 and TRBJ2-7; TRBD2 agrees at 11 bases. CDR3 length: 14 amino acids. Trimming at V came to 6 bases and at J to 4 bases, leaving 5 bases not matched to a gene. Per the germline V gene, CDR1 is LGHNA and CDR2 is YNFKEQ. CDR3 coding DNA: TGTGCCAGCAGTGATAGCGGGAGGGCGTACGAGCAGTACTTC. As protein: CASSDSGRAYEQYF.

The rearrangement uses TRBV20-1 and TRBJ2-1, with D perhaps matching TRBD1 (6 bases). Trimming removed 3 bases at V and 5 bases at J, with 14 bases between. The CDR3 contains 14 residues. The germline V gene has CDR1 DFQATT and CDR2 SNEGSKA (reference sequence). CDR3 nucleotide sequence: TGCAGTGCTAGTGGTGCGCAGGGGCACAATGAGCAGTTCTTC. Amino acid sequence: CSASGAQGHNEQFF.

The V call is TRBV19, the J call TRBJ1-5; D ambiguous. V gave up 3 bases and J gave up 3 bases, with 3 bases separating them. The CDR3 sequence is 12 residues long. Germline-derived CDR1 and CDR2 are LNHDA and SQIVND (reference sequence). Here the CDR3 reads CASSMVNQPQHF. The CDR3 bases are TGTGCCAGTAGTATGGTCAATCAGCCCCAGCATTTT.

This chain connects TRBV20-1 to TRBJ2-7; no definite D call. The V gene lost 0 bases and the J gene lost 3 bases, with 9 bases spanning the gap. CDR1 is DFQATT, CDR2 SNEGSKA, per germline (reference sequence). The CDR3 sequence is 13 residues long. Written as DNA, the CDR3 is TGCAGTGCTAGAGATCTGGTGTTCTACGAGCAGTACTTC. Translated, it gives CSARDLVFYEQYF.

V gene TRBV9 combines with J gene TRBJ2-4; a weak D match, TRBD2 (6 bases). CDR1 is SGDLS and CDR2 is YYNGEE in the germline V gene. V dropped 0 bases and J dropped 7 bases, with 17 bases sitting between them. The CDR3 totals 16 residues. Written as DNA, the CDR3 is TGTGCCAGCAGCGTAGGAGGGACTTCCCTGGGGAACATTCAGTACTTC. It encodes CASSVGGTSLGNIQYF.

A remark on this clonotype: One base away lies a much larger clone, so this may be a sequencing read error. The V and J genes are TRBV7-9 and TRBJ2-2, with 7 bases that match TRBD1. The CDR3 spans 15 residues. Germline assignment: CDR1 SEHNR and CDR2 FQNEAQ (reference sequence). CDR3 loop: CTSSSGQTNTGELFF. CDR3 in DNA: TGTACCAGCAGCTCGGGACAGACGAACACCGGGGAGCTGTTTTTT.

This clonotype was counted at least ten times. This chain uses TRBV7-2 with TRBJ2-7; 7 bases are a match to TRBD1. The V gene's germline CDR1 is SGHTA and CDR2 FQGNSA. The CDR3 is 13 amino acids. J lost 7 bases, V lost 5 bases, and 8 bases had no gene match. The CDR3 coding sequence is TGTGCCAGCAGCCTCGACAGGGTCGGTGAGCAGTACTTC. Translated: CASSLDRVGEQYF.

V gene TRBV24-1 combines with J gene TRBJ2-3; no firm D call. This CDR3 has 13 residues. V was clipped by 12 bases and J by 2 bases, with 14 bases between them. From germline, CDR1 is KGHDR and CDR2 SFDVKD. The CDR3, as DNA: TGTGCCGCTGACGTCAGGTCCACAGATACGCAGTATTTT. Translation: CAADVRSTDTQYF.

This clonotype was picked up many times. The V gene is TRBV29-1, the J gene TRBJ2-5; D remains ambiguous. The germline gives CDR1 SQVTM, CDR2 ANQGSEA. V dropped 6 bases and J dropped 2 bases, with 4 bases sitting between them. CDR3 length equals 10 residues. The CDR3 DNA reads TGCAGCGTGCGACAAGAGACCCAGTACTTC. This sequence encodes CSVRQETQYF.

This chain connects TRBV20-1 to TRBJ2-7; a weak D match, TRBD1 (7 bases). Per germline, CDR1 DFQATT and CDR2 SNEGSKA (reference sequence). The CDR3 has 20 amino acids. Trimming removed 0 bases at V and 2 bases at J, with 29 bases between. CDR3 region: CSARDLLRDIPGQRTYEQYF. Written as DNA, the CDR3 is TGCAGTGCTAGAGATCTTTTGCGGGACATACCGGGACAGCGAACCTACGAGCAGTACTTC.

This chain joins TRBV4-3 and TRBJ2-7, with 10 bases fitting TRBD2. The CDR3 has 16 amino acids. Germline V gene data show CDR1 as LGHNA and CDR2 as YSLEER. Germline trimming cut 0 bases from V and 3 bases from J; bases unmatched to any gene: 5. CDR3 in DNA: TGCGCCAGCAGCCAAGAGCTAGCGGGAGAGCTCTACGAGCAGTACTTC. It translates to CASSQELAGELYEQYF.

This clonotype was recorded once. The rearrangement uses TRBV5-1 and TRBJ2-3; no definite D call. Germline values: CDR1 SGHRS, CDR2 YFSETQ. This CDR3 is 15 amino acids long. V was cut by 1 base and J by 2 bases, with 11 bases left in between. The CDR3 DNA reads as TGCGCCAGCAGCTTGTCCAGCTTCTACACAGATACGCAGTATTTT. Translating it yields CASSLSSFYTDTQYF.

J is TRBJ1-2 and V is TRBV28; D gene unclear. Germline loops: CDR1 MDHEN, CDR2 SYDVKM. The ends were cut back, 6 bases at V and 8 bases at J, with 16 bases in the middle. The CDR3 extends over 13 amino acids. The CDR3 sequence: CASRQPYPGGYTF. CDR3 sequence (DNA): TGTGCCAGCAGGCAGCCCTATCCCGGGGGCTACACCTTC.

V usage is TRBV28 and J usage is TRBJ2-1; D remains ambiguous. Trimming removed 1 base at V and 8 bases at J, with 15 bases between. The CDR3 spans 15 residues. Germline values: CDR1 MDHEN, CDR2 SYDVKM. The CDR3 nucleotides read TGTGCCAGCAGTTTATACGTCGGCCTTAGGGATGAGCAGTTCTTC. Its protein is CASSLYVGLRDEQFF.

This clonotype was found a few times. The CDR3 coding sequence is TGTGCCAGCAGCTTAGGACTGGGTTGGCAGTACTTC. Encoded protein: CASSLGLGWQYF. V usage is TRBV7-2 and J usage is TRBJ2-7; D not certain. There are 12 residues in the CDR3. The germline CDR1 and CDR2 sequences are SGHTA and FQGNSA. The germline V and J ends were trimmed by 1 base and 9 bases, with 10 bases remaining between them.

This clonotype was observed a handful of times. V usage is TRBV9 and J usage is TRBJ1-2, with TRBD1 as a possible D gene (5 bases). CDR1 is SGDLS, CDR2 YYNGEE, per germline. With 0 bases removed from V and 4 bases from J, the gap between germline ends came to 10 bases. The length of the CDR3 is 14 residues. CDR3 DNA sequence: TGTGCCAGCAGCGTAGCCGAGGGGACCTATGGCTACACCTTC. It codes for CASSVAEGTYGYTF.